The 13 T cell receptor beta chains listed next were all sequenced from one sample in a study of cytomegalovirus exposure and HLA in healthy donors. Primers for the PCR totalled 60 Vbeta and 13 Jbeta. The repertoire was sequenced with immunoSEQ multiplex PCR; TCRdb's copy has only in-frame clones and lacks some. Among under 150,000 clones listed, about four fifths were seen once. Specimen: PBMCs. The receptors originated from a male donor in good health and CMV-seronegative.

The chain is built from TRBV6-5 and TRBJ1-2, with 7 positions matching TRBD1. This CDR3 region has 14 residues. V was clipped by 6 bases and J by 6 bases; unmatched bases: 10. CDR1 is MNHEY, CDR2 SVGAGI, per germline. The CDR3 spells CASSRGTAWDGYTF. DNA of the CDR3: TGTGCCAGCAGCCGGGGGACAGCTTGGGATGGCTACACCTTC.

J is TRBJ1-2 and V is TRBV7-2; D gene ambiguous. V lost 5 bases to trimming and J lost 2 bases, with 6 bases between them. The CDR3 is 12 residues long. Germline assignment: CDR1 SGHTA and CDR2 FQGNSA. The CDR3 region is CASSPQNYGYTF. Here the CDR3 DNA reads TGTGCCAGCAGCCCCCAAAACTATGGCTACACCTTC.

This chain joins TRBV27 and TRBJ2-7; maybe TRBD1 (6 bases). CDR3 length: 14 residues. The germline V gene has CDR1 MNHEY and CDR2 SMNVEV (reference sequence). V was cut by 5 bases and J by 2 bases, with 13 bases left in between. This chain's CDR3 is CASSRDRPTYEQYF. The CDR3 DNA is TGTGCCAGCAGTCGAGACAGGCCCACCTACGAGCAGTACTTC.

Regarding this clone: The same CDR3 can be traced to other DNA sequences in this sample. This chain uses TRBV13 with TRBJ1-6; TRBD1 matches at 7 bases. The germline gives CDR1 PRHDT, CDR2 FYEKMQ (reference sequence). The CDR3 consists of 15 residues. V trimming: 3 bases; J trimming: 4 bases; junction bases outside the gene matches: 3. CDR3 nucleotides: TGTGCCAGCAGCTTCGGGACAGCTTATAATTCACCCCTCCACTTT. Its translation: CASSFGTAYNSPLHF.

The CDR3: CASSYSGQAGQPQHF. CDR3 DNA sequence: TGTGCCAGCAGTTACTCGGGACAGGCCGGTCAGCCCCAGCATTTT. The gene calls are TRBV6-6 and TRBJ1-5, with 8 positions matching TRBD1. Germline CDR1 is MNHNY and CDR2 is SVGAGI (reference sequence). The CDR3 contains 15 residues. V lost 0 bases to trimming and J lost 6 bases; unmatched junction nucleotides: 4.

This chain uses TRBV11-2 with TRBJ2-3, with 9 bases identical to TRBD2. Germline lookup yields CDR1 SGHAT and CDR2 FQNNGV. The trim removed 5 bases at V and 4 bases at J, leaving 19 bases unmatched. CDR3 length: 19 amino acids. This CDR3 reads CASSPQDGGGATGADTQYF. The CDR3 DNA is TGTGCCAGCAGCCCCCAGGACGGCGGGGGGGCCACTGGGGCAGATACGCAGTATTTT.

The chain carries TRBV2 and TRBJ1-1, with D perhaps TRBD1 (5 bases). This CDR3 spans 11 amino acids. Trimming removed 6 bases at V and 7 bases at J, with 9 bases between. In germline, CDR1 is SNHLY, CDR2 FYNNEI. CDR3 loop: CASRRDFEAFF. The CDR3 bases are TGTGCCAGCAGACGGGACTTTGAAGCTTTCTTT.

The chain carries TRBV13 and TRBJ2-1, with TRBD1 identical over 10 bases. Germline V gives CDR1 PRHDT, CDR2 FYEKMQ (reference sequence). The CDR3 has 19 amino acids. V was clipped by 5 bases and J by 4 bases; unmatched bases: 17. For the CDR3, the DNA is TGTGCCAGCAGCCATGGGATTATTAGGGGACAGGGGATATACAATGAGCAGTTCTTC. Translation: CASSHGIIRGQGIYNEQFF.

The chain employs TRBV5-6 and TRBJ1-1, with TRBD1 as a possible D gene (5 bases). Germline lookup yields CDR1 SGHDT and CDR2 YYEEEE. CDR3 length: 14 residues. The V end lost 8 bases, the J end lost 3 bases, and 17 bases lay between the germline ends. CDR3 amino acids: CASIGRVLDTEAFF. The CDR3 DNA reads TGTGCCAGTATCGGCAGGGTTCTAGACACTGAAGCTTTCTTT.

The DNA of the CDR3 is TGTGCCAGCAGCTACTCAGGTGAAAAACTGTTTTTT. Amino acid sequence: CASSYSGEKLFF. The rearrangement links TRBV5-8 to TRBJ1-4; no firm D call. The V end lost 3 bases, the J end lost 7 bases, and 7 bases lay between the germline ends. The CDR3 extends over 12 amino acids. CDR1 is SGHTS and CDR2 is YDEGEE in the germline V gene. Drawing the rest from reference TRBV5-8 and TRBJ1-4, the complete variable domain is EAGVTQSPTHLIKTRGQQATLRCSPISGHTSVYWYQQALGLGLQFLLWYDEGEERNRGNFPPRFSGRQFPNYSSELNVNALELEDSALYLCASSYSGEKLFFGSGTQLSVL.

The gene calls are TRBV10-3 and TRBJ2-1; TRBD1 matches at 7 bases. This CDR3 comprises 13 residues. V lost 9 bases, J lost 7 bases, and 9 bases stayed unmatched. The germline CDR1 and CDR2 sequences are ENHRY and SYGVKD. For the CDR3, the DNA is TGTGCCATACGACAGGGACCAAGGAATGAGCAGTTCTTC. Amino acids: CAIRQGPRNEQFF.

This sequence joins TRBV19 and TRBJ2-3; no clear D. The germline V gene encodes CDR1 LNHDA and CDR2 SQIVND (reference sequence). The V gene lost 7 bases and the J gene lost 1 base, with 9 bases spanning the gap. CDR3 length equals 13 residues. CDR3 nucleotides: TGTGCCAGTACTCTCTTAGGCACAGATACGCAGTATTTT. As protein: CASTLLGTDTQYF.

The chain combines TRBV21-1 with TRBJ2-5; the table's D call, TRBD2, has no DNA check behind it. TRBV21-1 is tagged as a pseudogene. This CDR3 has 15 amino acids. The CDR3: CASTRRGLAQETQYF. The CDR3 bases are TGTGCCAGCACCCGACGGGGACTGGCTCAAGAGACCCAGTACTTC.